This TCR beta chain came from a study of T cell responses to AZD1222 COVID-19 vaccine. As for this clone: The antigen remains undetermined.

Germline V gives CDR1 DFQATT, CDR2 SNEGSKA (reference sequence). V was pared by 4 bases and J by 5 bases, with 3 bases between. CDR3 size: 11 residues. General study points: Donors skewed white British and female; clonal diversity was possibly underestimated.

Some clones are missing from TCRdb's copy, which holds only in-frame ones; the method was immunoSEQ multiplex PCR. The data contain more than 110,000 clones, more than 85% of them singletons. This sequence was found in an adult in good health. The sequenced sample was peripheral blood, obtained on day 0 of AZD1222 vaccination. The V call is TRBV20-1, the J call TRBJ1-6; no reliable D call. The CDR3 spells CSAIHNSPLHF. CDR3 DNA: TGCAGTGCTATACATAATTCACCCCTCCACTTT.